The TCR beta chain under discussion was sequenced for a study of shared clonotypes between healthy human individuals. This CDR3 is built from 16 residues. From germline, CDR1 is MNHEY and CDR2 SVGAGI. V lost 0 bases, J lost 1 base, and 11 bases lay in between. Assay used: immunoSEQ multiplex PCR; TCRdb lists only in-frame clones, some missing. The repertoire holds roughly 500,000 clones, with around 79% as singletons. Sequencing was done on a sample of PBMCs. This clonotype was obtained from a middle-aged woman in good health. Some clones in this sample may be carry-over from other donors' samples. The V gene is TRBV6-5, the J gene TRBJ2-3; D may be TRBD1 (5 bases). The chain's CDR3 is CASSYSFAGRTDTQYF. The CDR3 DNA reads TGTGCCAGCAGTTACTCGTTTGCAGGGCGCACAGATACGCAGTATTTT.